The 17 T cell receptor beta chains given below trace back to one sample, sequenced in a study of blood T cell repertoires in COVID-19. Clones were sequenced by immunoSEQ multiplex PCR, and TCRdb holds only the in-frame ones, with some missing. The sample carries 73,000 or so clones, more than 60% recorded once. The sequenced material came from peripheral blood. These receptors originate from a man in his sixties with acute or convalescent COVID-19.

The CDR3 nucleotides are TGTGCCAGCAGCGCAACAGGGGGGACCCACGGGGAGCTGTTTTTT. Its protein is CASSATGGTHGELFF. The chain is built from TRBV9 and TRBJ2-2, with 8 nucleotides matching TRBD1. This CDR3 is built from 15 residues. V shed 3 bases and J 7 bases; nucleotides not matched to a gene: 8. Looked up from germline, CDR1 is SGDLS and CDR2 is YYNGEE.

The chain has TRBV18 and TRBJ1-2, with 12 bases matching TRBD1. This CDR3 is 16 amino acids long. In germline, CDR1 is KGHSH, CDR2 LQKENI. The junction had 6 bases not matched to a gene; V was cut back by 3 bases and J by 4 bases. The chain's CDR3 is CASSPKGTGGRYGYTF. For the CDR3, the DNA is TGTGCCAGCTCACCGAAGGGGACAGGGGGCCGCTATGGCTACACCTTC.

The chain couples TRBV10-1 to TRBJ2-2; 10 positions match TRBD2. The CDR3 length is 18 residues. The V segment lost 3 bases and the J segment 0 bases; nucleotides outside the gene matches: 7. Germline CDR1 reads WNHNN; CDR2 reads SYGVQD (reference sequence). CDR3 region: CASSEGNSGGPNTGELFF. The CDR3 bases are TGCGCCAGCAGTGAAGGAAATAGCGGGGGGCCGAACACCGGGGAGCTGTTTTTT.

The gene calls are TRBV19 and TRBJ2-2, with 8 bases aligning to TRBD2. The ends lost 5 bases at V and 7 bases at J; junction bases unmatched: 12. The germline gives CDR1 LNHDA, CDR2 SQIVND (reference sequence). The CDR3 is made up of 16 amino acids. CDR3 region: CASSSFRLAQGGELFF. The CDR3 DNA is TGTGCCAGTAGTTCGTTTCGACTAGCGCAGGGCGGGGAGCTGTTTTTT.

This rearrangement joins TRBV5-4 to TRBJ2-5; TRBD2 matches at 7 bases. Germline V lookup: CDR1 SGHNT, CDR2 YYREEE (reference sequence). CDR3 length equals 13 residues. V shed 2 bases, J shed 5 bases, and the junction held 3 bases outside the gene matches. The CDR3 loop reads CASSFRGGETQYF. The CDR3 nucleotides are TGTGCCAGCAGCTTTCGGGGAGGGGAGACCCAGTACTTC.

This chain connects TRBV19 to TRBJ2-5; no clear D. This CDR3 region has 16 residues. Germline V CDR1 and CDR2: LNHDA, SQIVND (reference sequence). With 0 bases removed from V and 2 bases from J, the gap between germline ends came to 13 bases. The CDR3 DNA reads as TGTGCCAGTAGTATAGATCTTGATTCCGGGCAAGAGACCCAGTACTTC. Its protein product is CASSIDLDSGQETQYF.

Worth noting for this clone: A single base separates this from a much larger clone, so it may be a read error. V is TRBV4-1 and J is TRBJ1-5; 8 positions match TRBD1. CDR1 and CDR2 (germline): MGHRA, YSYEKL. The CDR3 runs to 14 residues. Written as DNA, the CDR3 is TGCGCCGGCAGCCCATGGACAGGGTTTCAGCCCCAGCATTTT. Encoded protein: CAGSPWTGFQPQHF.

The chain recombines TRBV5-1 with TRBJ1-1, with D tentatively TRBD1 (5 bases). This CDR3 comprises 15 residues. V was clipped by 4 bases and J by 3 bases, with 16 bases between them. The germline gives CDR1 SGHRS, CDR2 YFSETQ. CDR3 residues: CASSLSPRGDTEAFF. In DNA, the CDR3 is TGCGCCAGCAGCCTATCCCCCCGGGGGGACACTGAAGCTTTCTTT.

This sequence joins TRBV5-1 and TRBJ2-2; 11 bases are shared with TRBD1. This CDR3 has 15 residues. Germline lookup yields CDR1 SGHRS and CDR2 YFSETQ. V lost 5 bases, J lost 3 bases, and 3 bases stayed unmatched. The DNA of the CDR3 is TGCGCCAGCAGTACGGGACAGGGGGACACCGGGGAGCTGTTTTTT. Its protein product is CASSTGQGDTGELFF.

The table lists this clone with a count of one. This chain joins TRBV19 and TRBJ1-4; the D is unclear. The V end lost 5 bases, the J end lost 2 bases, and 12 bases lay between the germline ends. This CDR3 comprises 15 residues. In germline, CDR1 is LNHDA, CDR2 SQIVND (reference sequence). The CDR3 sequence is CASSASPGTNEKLFF. The CDR3 DNA reads as TGTGCCAGTAGTGCATCCCCCGGGACTAATGAAAAACTGTTTTTT.

This sequence joins TRBV7-2 and TRBJ2-7, with D possibly matching TRBD2 (5 bases). Germline CDR1 reads SGHTA; CDR2 reads FQGNSA. CDR3 size: 13 residues. The V gene lost 1 base and the J gene lost 7 bases, with 11 bases spanning the gap. CDR3 residues: CASSLGPEREQYF. The CDR3 DNA reads TGTGCCAGCAGCTTAGGGCCGGAGCGGGAGCAGTACTTC.

This clone came up a few times. The chain is built from TRBV4-1 and TRBJ1-5; D remains unclear. There are 14 residues in the CDR3. Trimming shortened V by 1 base and J by 4 bases, and 8 bases separated the two germline ends. Germline V gene lookup returns CDR1 MGHRA and CDR2 YSYEKL. This chain's CDR3 is CASSQAPVNQPQHF. CDR3 in DNA: TGCGCCAGCAGCCAAGCCCCAGTAAATCAGCCCCAGCATTTT.

This chain uses TRBV27 with TRBJ2-1; 14 bases agree with TRBD2. With 3 bases clipped from V and 4 bases from J, the junction kept 5 bases outside the gene matches. The CDR3 length is 17 residues. CDR1 MNHEY and CDR2 SMNVEV come from the germline V gene (reference sequence). As DNA, the CDR3 is TGTGCCAGCAGTTTCGAGACTAGCGGGGGGGTTTACAATGAGCAGTTCTTC. Its translation is CASSFETSGGVYNEQFF.

The chain recombines TRBV15 with TRBJ2-1; 7 bases are shared with TRBD2. Germline CDR1 LNHNV, CDR2 YYDKDF (reference sequence). The CDR3 has 15 amino acids. V trimming: 3 bases; J trimming: 9 bases; junction bases outside the gene matches: 11. CDR3 coding DNA: TGTGCCACCAGCAGTCTTAAGGGGAGGGCTGGTGAGCAGTTCTTC. It yields the protein CATSSLKGRAGEQFF.

The gene calls are TRBV21-1 and TRBJ1-4; the D call in the table, TRBD1, was not verified against the DNA. TRBV21-1 is a known pseudogene. The CDR3 has 15 residues. Written as DNA, the CDR3 is TGTGCCAGCAGCTTCCGGGACAGGGGGTCTGAAAAACTGTTTTTT. Its protein product is CASSFRDRGSEKLFF.

The rearrangement joins TRBV11-3 to TRBJ1-1, with a tentative D call TRBD1 (5 bases). The CDR3 is 16 amino acids. Germline CDR1 reads SGHNT; CDR2 reads YENEEA. V lost 5 bases to trimming and J lost 2 bases, with 18 bases between them. The CDR3 DNA sequence: TGTGCCAGCAGCATCGGGACGGGGGTTCGTAACACTGAAGCTTTCTTT. Its translation is CASSIGTGVRNTEAFF.

The V gene is TRBV12-5, the J gene TRBJ1-1; D perhaps matches TRBD1 (6 bases). V was cut by 6 bases and J by 3 bases, with 14 bases left in between. CDR1 is LGHNT and CDR2 is FRNRAP in the germline V gene. The CDR3 runs to 14 residues. The CDR3 nucleotides are TGTGCTAGTGGGACCGACAGGTTTCACACTGAAGCTTTCTTT. Translating gives CASGTDRFHTEAFF.